The source of this T cell receptor beta chain is a study of patients and donors after allogeneic stem cell transplantation. This clonotype was detected only a few times. The J segment lost 6 bases and the V segment lost 3 bases, leaving 2 bases of the junction unmatched. The CDR3 loop spans 11 amino acids. Germline CDR1 reads DFQATT; CDR2 reads SNEGSKA (reference sequence). One entry per CDR3 protein results from TCRdb running MiXCR on the RT-PCR reads. The sample records hundreds of thousands of distinct CDR3 sequences, 16% being singletons. The specimen sequenced was blood, either unsorted or a sorted T cell fraction (not recorded which). The TCR sequence derives from a human donor who was either an allogeneic HSCT recipient or a stem cell or donor lymphocyte infusion donor (not recorded which). It is not recorded whose cells these are; they may come from a transplant donor. The chain recombines TRBV20-1 with TRBJ2-7, with 7 bases identical to TRBD1. The CDR3 DNA follows: TGCAGTGCTAGCAGGGGGTTCGAGCAGTACTTC. It yields the protein CSASRGFEQYF.